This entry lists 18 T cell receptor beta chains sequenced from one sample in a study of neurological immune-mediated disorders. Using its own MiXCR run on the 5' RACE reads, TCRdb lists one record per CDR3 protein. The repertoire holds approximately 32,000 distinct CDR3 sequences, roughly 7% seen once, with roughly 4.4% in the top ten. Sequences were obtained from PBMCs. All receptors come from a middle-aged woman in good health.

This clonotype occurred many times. The DNA of the CDR3 is TGTGCCATCAAACTAGCGGACGACTCCTACGAGCAGTACTTC. Translation: CAIKLADDSYEQYF. The V gene is TRBV10-3, the J gene TRBJ2-7; TRBD2 matches 8 bases. This CDR3 is 14 amino acids long. Germline CDR1 reads ENHRY; CDR2 reads SYGVKD. V lost 7 bases to trimming and J lost 0 bases; unmatched junction nucleotides: 5.

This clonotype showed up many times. CDR3 in amino acids: CASSSTGQGGKLFF. The CDR3 region has the DNA TGTGCCAGCAGCTCAACCGGACAGGGAGGAAAACTGTTTTTT. The chain joins TRBV7-9 to TRBJ1-4; 8 bases align to TRBD1. The CDR3 consists of 14 residues. Trimming took 4 bases from V and 10 from J; bases not matched to a gene: 8. Germline lookup yields CDR1 SEHNR and CDR2 FQNEAQ (reference sequence).

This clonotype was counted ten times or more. The CDR3 bases are TGCGCCAGCAGCTTACAAGCGGCCACAGATACGCAGTATTTT. Amino acids: CASSLQAATDTQYF. The rearrangement uses TRBV5-1 and TRBJ2-3, with a weak D call TRBD2 (5 bases). The CDR3 contains 14 residues. Trimming cost V 2 bases and J 2 bases, with 9 bases left between them. The germline CDR1 and CDR2 sequences are SGHRS and YFSETQ.

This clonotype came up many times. The DNA for the CDR3 is TGCAGTGCTAGAGCCTCGGGGATGGGGTCCAATAATTCACCCCTCCACTTT. Translation gives CSARASGMGSNNSPLHF. J is TRBJ1-6 and V is TRBV20-1; unclear D gene. Trimming took off 1 base at V and 5 bases at J, with 18 bases between the two ends. Germline CDR1 DFQATT, CDR2 SNEGSKA (reference sequence). The CDR3 has 17 residues.

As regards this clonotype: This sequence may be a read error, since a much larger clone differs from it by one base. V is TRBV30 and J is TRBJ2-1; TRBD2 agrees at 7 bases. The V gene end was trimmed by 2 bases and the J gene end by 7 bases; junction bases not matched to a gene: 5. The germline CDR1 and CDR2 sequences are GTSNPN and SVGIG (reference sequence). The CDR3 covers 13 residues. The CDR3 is CAWSQGLRNEQFF. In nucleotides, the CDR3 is TGTGCCTGGAGTCAGGGACTACGGAATGAGCAGTTCTTC.

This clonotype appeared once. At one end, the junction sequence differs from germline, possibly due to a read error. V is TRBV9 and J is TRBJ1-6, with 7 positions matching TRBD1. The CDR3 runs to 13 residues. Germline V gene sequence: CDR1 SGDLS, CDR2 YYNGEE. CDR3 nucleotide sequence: TGTGCCAGCCAGGACAGGTTGAATTTACCCCTCCACTTT. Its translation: CASQDRLNLPLHF.

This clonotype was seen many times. This chain's CDR3 is CSAASGSTDTQYF. Here the CDR3 DNA reads TGCAGTGCTGCTAGCGGAAGCACAGATACGCAGTATTTT. The gene calls are TRBV20-1 and TRBJ2-3; 7 nucleotides line up with TRBD2. The length of the CDR3 is 13 residues. The germline CDR1 and CDR2 sequences are DFQATT and SNEGSKA (reference sequence). Losses at the gene ends were 5 bases for V and 0 bases for J; bases not matched to a gene: 2.

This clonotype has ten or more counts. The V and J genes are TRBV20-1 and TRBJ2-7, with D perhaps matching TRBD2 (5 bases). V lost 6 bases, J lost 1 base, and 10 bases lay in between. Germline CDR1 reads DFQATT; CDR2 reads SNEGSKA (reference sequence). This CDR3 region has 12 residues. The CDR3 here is CSASGLSYEQYF. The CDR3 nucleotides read TGCAGTGCCTCTGGACTTTCCTACGAGCAGTACTTC.

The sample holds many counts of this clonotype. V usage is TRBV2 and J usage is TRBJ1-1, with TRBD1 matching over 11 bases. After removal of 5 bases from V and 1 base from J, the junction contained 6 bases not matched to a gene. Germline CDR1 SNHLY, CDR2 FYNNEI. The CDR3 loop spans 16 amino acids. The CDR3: CASSFGQGAGNTEAFF. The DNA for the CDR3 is TGTGCCAGCAGTTTCGGACAGGGGGCAGGGAACACTGAAGCTTTCTTT.

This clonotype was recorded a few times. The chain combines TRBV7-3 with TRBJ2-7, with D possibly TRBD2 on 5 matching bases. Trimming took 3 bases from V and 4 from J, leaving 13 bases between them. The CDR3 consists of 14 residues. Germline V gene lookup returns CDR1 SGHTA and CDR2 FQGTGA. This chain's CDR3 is CASSLGRTPYEQYF. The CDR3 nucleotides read TGTGCCAGCAGCTTGGGGAGAACCCCGTACGAGCAGTACTTC.

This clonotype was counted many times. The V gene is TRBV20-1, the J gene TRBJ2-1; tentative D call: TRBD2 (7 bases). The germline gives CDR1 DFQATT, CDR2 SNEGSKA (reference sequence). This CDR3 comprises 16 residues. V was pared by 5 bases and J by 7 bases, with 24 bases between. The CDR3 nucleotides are TGCAGTGCTTTCCTCTGGGGGGAGGGCCAGGGGAATGAGCAGTTCTTC. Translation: CSAFLWGEGQGNEQFF.

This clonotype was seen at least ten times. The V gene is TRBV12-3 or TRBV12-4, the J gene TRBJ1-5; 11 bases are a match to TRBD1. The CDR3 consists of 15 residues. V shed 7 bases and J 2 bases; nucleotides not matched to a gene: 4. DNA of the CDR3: TGTGCCAGCACCCGGACAGGGGGCGGCAATCAGCCCCAGCATTTT. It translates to CASTRTGGGNQPQHF.

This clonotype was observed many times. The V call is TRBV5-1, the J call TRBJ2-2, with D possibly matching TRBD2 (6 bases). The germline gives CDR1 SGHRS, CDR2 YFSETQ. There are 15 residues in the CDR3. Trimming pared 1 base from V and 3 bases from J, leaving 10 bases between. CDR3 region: CASSLLTGDTGELFF. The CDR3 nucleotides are TGCGCCAGCAGCTTGCTTACGGGGGACACCGGGGAGCTGTTTTTT.

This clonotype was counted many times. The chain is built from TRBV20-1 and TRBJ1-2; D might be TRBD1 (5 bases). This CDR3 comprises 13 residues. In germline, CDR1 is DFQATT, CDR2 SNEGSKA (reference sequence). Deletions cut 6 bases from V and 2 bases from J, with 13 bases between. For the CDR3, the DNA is TGCAGTGCGCAGCCCGACAGAAACTATGGCTACACCTTC. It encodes CSAQPDRNYGYTF.

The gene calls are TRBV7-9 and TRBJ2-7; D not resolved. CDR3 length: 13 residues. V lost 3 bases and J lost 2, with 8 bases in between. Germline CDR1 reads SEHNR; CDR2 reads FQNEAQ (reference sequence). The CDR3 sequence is CASSFKNPYEQYF. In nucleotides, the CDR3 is TGTGCCAGCAGCTTTAAGAACCCCTACGAGCAGTACTTC.

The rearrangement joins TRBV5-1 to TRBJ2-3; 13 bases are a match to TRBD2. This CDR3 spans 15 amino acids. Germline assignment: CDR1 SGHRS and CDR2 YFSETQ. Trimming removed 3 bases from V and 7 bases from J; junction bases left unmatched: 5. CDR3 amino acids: CASSSGLAGVNTQYF. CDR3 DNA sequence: TGCGCCAGCAGCTCCGGACTAGCGGGAGTAAATACGCAGTATTTT.

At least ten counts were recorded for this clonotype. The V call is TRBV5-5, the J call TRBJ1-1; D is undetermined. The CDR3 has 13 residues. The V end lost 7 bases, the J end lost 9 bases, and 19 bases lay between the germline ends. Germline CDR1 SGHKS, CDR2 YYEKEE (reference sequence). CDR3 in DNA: TGTGCCAGCCACCTTCGGGCGGTCGATAAAGCTTTCTTT. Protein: CASHLRAVDKAFF. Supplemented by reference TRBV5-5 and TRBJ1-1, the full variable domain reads DAGVTQSPTHLIKTRGQQVTLRCSPISGHKSVSWYQQVLGQGPQFIFQYYEKEERGRGNFPDRFSARQFPNYSSELNVNALLLGDSALYLCASHLRAVDKAFFGQGTRLTVV.

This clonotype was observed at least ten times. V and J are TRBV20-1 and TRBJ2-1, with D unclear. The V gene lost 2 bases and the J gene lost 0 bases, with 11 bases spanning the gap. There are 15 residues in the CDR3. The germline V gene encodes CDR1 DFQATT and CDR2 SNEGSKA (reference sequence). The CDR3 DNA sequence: TGCAGTGCTAGAAAGCTTACCAGCTCCTACAATGAGCAGTTCTTC. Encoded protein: CSARKLTSSYNEQFF.